This passage covers 17 T cell receptor beta chains from one sample sequenced in a study of technical replicates of blood from a few donors. Libraries were prepared by immunoSEQ multiplex PCR; TCRdb keeps only in-frame clonotypes and omits some of them. The profile shows fewer than 90,000 clones, around 94% of them singletons. Sequencing was done on a sample of T cells isolated from PBMCs. The receptors stem from a human donor in good health.

The chain links TRBV21-1 to TRBJ1-1. TRBV21-1 is a pseudogene locus. The CDR3 sequence is 16 residues long. Here the CDR3 DNA reads TGTGCCAGCGACAATACCTTGGGAGCCATGAACACTGAAGCTTTCTTT. Amino acids: CASDNTLGAMNTEAFF.

The chain couples TRBV27 to TRBJ2-3, with TRBD1 as a possible D gene (6 bases). CDR3 length: 13 residues. Germline loops: CDR1 MNHEY, CDR2 SMNVEV (reference sequence). V shed 8 bases and J shed 6 bases, with 15 bases lying between them. The chain's CDR3 is CASVQGLGDTQYF. The CDR3 DNA is TGTGCCAGCGTCCAGGGGCTTGGTGATACGCAGTATTTT.

The rearrangement uses TRBV7-2 and TRBJ2-3, with 12 positions matching TRBD2. CDR1 SGHTA and CDR2 FQGNSA come from the germline V gene. V shed 5 bases, J shed 5 bases, and the junction held 8 bases outside the gene matches. The CDR3 runs to 16 residues. The CDR3 DNA is TGTGCCAGCAGCCTACGGACTAGCGGGGTTGTAGATACGCAGTATTTT. This translates into CASSLRTSGVVDTQYF.

The gene calls are TRBV19 and TRBJ2-5, with no clear D. The germline CDR1 and CDR2 sequences are LNHDA and SQIVND (reference sequence). The CDR3 has 15 amino acids. V lost 5 bases, J lost 2 bases, and 15 bases lay in between. The CDR3 loop reads CASSLYQTRQETQYF. The CDR3 region has the DNA TGTGCCAGTAGTCTCTACCAGACACGTCAAGAGACCCAGTACTTC.

This clone was counted once. The chain recombines TRBV28 with TRBJ1-2; D is uncertain. V dropped 6 bases and J dropped 5 bases, with 16 bases sitting between them. CDR3 length: 14 residues. Per the germline V gene, CDR1 is MDHEN and CDR2 is SYDVKM. The CDR3 spells CASSDDTTGYGYTF. The CDR3, as DNA: TGTGCCAGCAGCGATGATACTACGGGTTATGGCTACACCTTC.

The chain has TRBV7-9 and TRBJ2-7, with TRBD1 identical over 8 bases. The junction had 6 bases not matched to a gene; V was cut back by 0 bases and J by 5 bases. Germline CDR1 and CDR2: SEHNR and FQNEAQ (reference sequence). CDR3 length equals 15 residues. The CDR3 nucleotides read TGTGCCAGCAGCTTAGCGGCCAGGGGGCGTGACGAGCAGTACTTC. Translated: CASSLAARGRDEQYF.

The chain recombines TRBV5-4 with TRBJ1-1, with 9 nucleotides matching TRBD1. J gave up 4 bases and V 3 bases, and 4 bases lay outside the gene matches. The length of the CDR3 is 14 residues. Germline-derived CDR1 and CDR2 are SGHNT and YYREEE (reference sequence). CDR3 residues: CASSYRGLVTEAFF. In DNA, the CDR3 is TGTGCCAGCAGCTACAGGGGGCTCGTCACTGAAGCTTTCTTT.

This clone is a singleton in its sample. This rearrangement joins TRBV9 to TRBJ1-2; no firm D call. Trimming took off 0 bases at V and 3 bases at J, with 9 bases between the two ends. CDR3 length: 14 amino acids. The germline gives CDR1 SGDLS, CDR2 YYNGEE. The CDR3 loop is CASSVGTLDYGYTF. The CDR3 nucleotides are TGTGCCAGCAGCGTAGGAACCTTAGACTATGGCTACACCTTC.

This chain joins TRBV25-1 and TRBJ1-2; a possible D gene is TRBD1 (5 bases). In germline, CDR1 is MGHDK, CDR2 SYGVNS. The CDR3 is made up of 14 amino acids. V gave up 4 bases and J gave up 8 bases, with 17 bases separating them. CDR3: CASSAPDVTVGYTF. The CDR3 bases are TGTGCCAGCAGTGCCCCAGATGTGACAGTCGGCTACACCTTC.

The rearrangement uses TRBV7-9 and TRBJ1-6; D gene uncertain. Looked up from germline, CDR1 is SEHNR and CDR2 is FQNEAQ (reference sequence). V lost 5 bases and J 5 bases, leaving 10 bases between the germline ends. This CDR3 has 14 residues. The CDR3 spells CASSPTSHNSPLHF. CDR3 sequence (DNA): TGTGCCAGCAGCCCCACCAGTCATAATTCACCCCTCCACTTT.

V and J are TRBV27 and TRBJ2-1, with a weak D call TRBD2 (6 bases). CDR1 and CDR2 from the germline V gene are MNHEY and SMNVEV (reference sequence). Trimming pared 6 bases from V and 7 bases from J, leaving 19 bases between. This CDR3 region has 15 residues. The CDR3 region has the DNA TGTGCCAGCAGAGGTTTGCGGGATCCCGCGAATGAGCAGTTCTTC. Its protein is CASRGLRDPANEQFF.

J is TRBJ2-7 and V is TRBV18; 7 positions match TRBD1. Per the germline V gene, CDR1 is KGHSH and CDR2 is LQKENI. V was pared by 3 bases and J by 2 bases, with 4 bases of the junction left unmatched. The CDR3 totals 14 residues. This chain's CDR3 is CASSPGTEPYEQYF. CDR3 nucleotides: TGTGCCAGCTCACCCGGGACAGAGCCCTACGAGCAGTACTTC.

The gene calls are TRBV11-2 and TRBJ2-3; tentative D call: TRBD2 (6 bases). V was clipped by 0 bases and J by 4 bases, with 8 bases between them. CDR1 SGHAT and CDR2 FQNNGV come from the germline V gene. CDR3 length: 14 residues. In nucleotides, the CDR3 is TGTGCCAGCAGCTTAGAGCGGGGCTCAGATACGCAGTATTTT. Protein product: CASSLERGSDTQYF.

This chain uses TRBV6-1 with TRBJ1-1; a possible D gene is TRBD1 (6 bases). The CDR3 has 13 amino acids. Germline CDR1 reads MNHNS; CDR2 reads SASEGT. The V and J ends lost 7 bases and 4 bases respectively, with 13 bases between them. CDR3 nucleotides: TGTGCCAGCAACCAGGGGTTAAGCACTGAAGCTTTCTTT. Amino acid sequence: CASNQGLSTEAFF.

The rearrangement links TRBV5-5 to TRBJ1-3; D unresolved. Germline V gives CDR1 SGHKS, CDR2 YYEKEE (reference sequence). V was cut by 4 bases and J by 4 bases, with 12 bases left in between. The CDR3 runs 14 residues. The CDR3 DNA reads as TGTGCCAGCAGCCCCGGAGGTTGGGGAAACACCATATATTTT. As protein: CASSPGGWGNTIYF.

The rearrangement joins TRBV4-1 to TRBJ2-1; 12 nucleotides align to TRBD2. After removal of 4 bases from V and 14 bases from J, the junction contained 24 bases not matched to a gene. Germline V lookup: CDR1 MGHRA, CDR2 YSYEKL. The length of the CDR3 is 19 residues. The CDR3 loop is CASSPPGGPSGRARYGEFF. CDR3 bases: TGCGCCAGCAGCCCCCCTGGGGGGCCTAGCGGGAGGGCCAGGTATGGGGAGTTCTTC.

CDR3 sequence: CASSLNPRAFQETQYF. CDR3 sequence (DNA): TGCGCCAGCAGCTTGAATCCTCGAGCGTTTCAAGAGACCCAGTACTTC. This rearrangement joins TRBV5-1 to TRBJ2-5; D call uncertain. This CDR3 is built from 16 residues. V was clipped by 1 base and J by 2 bases, with 15 bases between them. Germline CDR1 SGHRS, CDR2 YFSETQ.